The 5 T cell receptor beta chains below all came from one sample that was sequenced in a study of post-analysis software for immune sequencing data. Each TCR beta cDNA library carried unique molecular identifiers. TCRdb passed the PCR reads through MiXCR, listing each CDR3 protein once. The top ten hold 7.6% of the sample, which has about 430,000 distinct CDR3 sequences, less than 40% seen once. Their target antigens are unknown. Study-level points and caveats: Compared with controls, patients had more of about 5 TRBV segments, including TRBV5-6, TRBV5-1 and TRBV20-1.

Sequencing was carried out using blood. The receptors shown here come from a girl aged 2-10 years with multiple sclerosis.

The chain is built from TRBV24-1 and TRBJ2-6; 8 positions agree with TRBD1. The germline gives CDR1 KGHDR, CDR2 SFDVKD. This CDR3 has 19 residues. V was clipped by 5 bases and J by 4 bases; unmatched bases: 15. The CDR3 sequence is CATSVVSRDRWLGANVLTF. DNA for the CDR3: TGTGCCACCAGTGTCGTGTCACGGGACAGGTGGCTAGGGGCCAACGTCCTGACTTTC.

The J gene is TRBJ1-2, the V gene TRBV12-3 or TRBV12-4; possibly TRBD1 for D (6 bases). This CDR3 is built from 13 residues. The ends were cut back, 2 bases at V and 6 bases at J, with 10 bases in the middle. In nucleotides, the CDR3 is TGTGCCAGCAGTTTATGGCAGGGGAATGGCTACACCTTC. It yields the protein CASSLWQGNGYTF.

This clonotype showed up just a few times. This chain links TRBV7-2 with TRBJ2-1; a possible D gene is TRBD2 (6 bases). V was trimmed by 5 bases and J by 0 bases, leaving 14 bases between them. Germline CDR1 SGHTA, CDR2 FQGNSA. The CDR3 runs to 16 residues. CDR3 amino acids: CASSPAAGISYNEQFF. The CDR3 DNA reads TGTGCCAGCAGCCCTGCGGCGGGAATCTCCTACAATGAGCAGTTCTTC.

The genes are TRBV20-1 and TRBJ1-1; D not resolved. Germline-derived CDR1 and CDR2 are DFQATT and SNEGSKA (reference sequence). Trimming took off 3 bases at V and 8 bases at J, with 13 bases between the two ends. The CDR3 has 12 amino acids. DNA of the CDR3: TGCAGTGCTAGTTGGGCCACCCAAGAAGCTTTCTTT. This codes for CSASWATQEAFF.

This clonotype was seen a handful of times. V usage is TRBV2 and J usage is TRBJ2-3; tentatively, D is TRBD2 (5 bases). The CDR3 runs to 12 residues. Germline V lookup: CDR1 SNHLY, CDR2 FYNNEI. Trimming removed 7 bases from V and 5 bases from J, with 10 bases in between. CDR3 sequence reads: CASTRDQDTQYF. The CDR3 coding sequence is TGTGCCAGCACGAGGGATCAAGATACGCAGTATTTT.